This T cell receptor beta chain emerged from a study of technical replicates of blood from a few donors. Clones were sequenced by immunoSEQ multiplex PCR, and TCRdb holds only the in-frame ones, with some missing. The table lists some 78,000 clones, 85% to 95% of them singletons. Germline CDR1 is SEHNR and CDR2 is FQNEAQ (reference sequence). This CDR3 spans 14 amino acids. The ends lost 5 bases at V and 5 bases at J; junction bases unmatched: 4. The chain combines TRBV7-9 with TRBJ2-5, with 11 bases aligning to TRBD2. The sequence derives from a human donor in good health. Sequences were obtained from T cells isolated from PBMCs. The CDR3 DNA sequence: TGTGCCAGCAGCGTTAGCGGGAGGGTTGAGACCCAGTACTTC. Protein: CASSVSGRVETQYF.